A selection of T cell receptor beta chains follows, all from one sample in a study of T cells expressing NK-cell markers. TCRdb reanalyzed the 5' RACE reads, giving one entry per CDR3 protein sequence and no DNA. The clone table shows 550,000 to 600,000 distinct CDR3 sequences, with the ten largest holding approximately 3.6%. The sequencing input was blood T cells: a sorted CD56 or NKG2C T cell subset, CD4+ or CD8+ T cells, or bulk PBMC T cells (not recorded which). Receptor source: a young man in good health. Each CDR3 is given with its conserved first and last residue.

V	J	CDR3
TRBV6-2/TRBV6-3	TRBJ2-2	CASDPGQVANTGELFF
TRBV10-3	TRBJ1-1	CAISPGASNTEAFF
TRBV27	TRBJ2-1	CASITFLGQGGEQFF
TRBV6-2/TRBV6-3	TRBJ2-2	CATEGGSPGHSLELFF
TRBV5-1	TRBJ1-6	CASSFGDTHSPLHF
TRBV27	TRBJ2-5	CASSLSPGRGAAQYF
TRBV10-3	TRBJ2-1	CACGLAGGSSYNEQFF
TRBV2	TRBJ2-7	CASSEGGLALEQYF
TRBV2	TRBJ2-3	CASRGESTDTQYF
TRBV6-6	TRBJ2-7	CASSYLGLYEQYF
TRBV29-1	TRBJ2-7	CSVLGNRDGSYEQYF
TRBV11-2	TRBJ2-2	CASRRIGGELFF
TRBV27	TRBJ2-3	CASSMGWVLGLGTDTQYF
TRBV6-1	TRBJ2-4	CASTRFPELAKNIQYF
TRBV20-1	TRBJ2-4	CSVRRGQSKNIQYF
TRBV5-8	TRBJ2-3	CASTRGRDTDTQYF